These T cell receptor beta chains were read from a single sample in a study of T cell responses to AZD1222 COVID-19 vaccine. Here immunoSEQ multiplex PCR was the method, and the copy in TCRdb shows in-frame clones only, minus some. The table shows some 58,000 clones, with approximately 80% occurring only once. Sequencing was performed on peripheral blood, taken 28 days after the second AZD1222 dose. The receptors were gathered from an adult who received the AZD1222 COVID-19 vaccine. Both conserved end residues are part of each CDR3. The D gene is left open where the match is weak. For some rows the clone size is stated as once, few or many, or as a class when expanded; others skip it.

j_call v_call d_call clone_size cdr3_nt cdr3_aa
TRBJ1-2 TRBV14 - - TGTGCCAGCAGCCAAGACCCAAGACTCCCCGGTGGTGGCTACACCTTC CASSQDPRLPGGGYTF
TRBJ1-1 TRBV5-1 - - TGCGCCAGCAGCCGGGACGGGGGCACTGAAGCTTTCTTT CASSRDGGTEAFF
TRBJ1-1 TRBV11-1 - once TGTGCCAGCAGCCCCGGTGGGGCAGGGGACACTGAAGCTTTCTTT CASSPGGAGDTEAFF
TRBJ1-6 TRBV23-1 - - TGCGCCAGCAGTCAAGAGGTCAGGGGTAATTCACCCCTCCACTTT CASSQEVRGNSPLHF
TRBJ2-1 TRBV28 - - TGTGCCAGCAGTTTGACGGCACCCGGGCAGTTCTTC CASSLTAPGQFF
TRBJ2-1 TRBV6-1 - - TGTGCCAGCACAGATGGATACTACAATGAGCAGTTCTTC CASTDGYYNEQFF
TRBJ2-7 TRBV5-1 - - TGCGCCAGCAGCTTCTTCGGGACCGATTCCTACGAGCAGTACTTC CASSFFGTDSYEQYF
TRBJ1-2 TRBV28 - - TGTACGACTGCCCCGGGGGGGAACTATGGCTACACCTTC CTTAPGGNYGYTF
TRBJ2-3 TRBV28 - - TGTGCCAGCAGTTTTGGGGGGACAGCTAACACAGATACGCAGTATTTT CASSFGGTANTDTQYF
TRBJ1-3 TRBV2 - few TGTGCCAGCAGTGGGGTCAACGGGGAAGGAAACACCATATATTTT CASSGVNGEGNTIYF
TRBJ2-1 TRBV19 - - TGTGCCAGTATGGCGGGACGATACAATGAGCAGTTCTTC CASMAGRYNEQFF
TRBJ1-3 TRBV6-5 - few TGTGCCAGCAGCCCAGTAAACTCTGGAAACACCATATATTTT CASSPVNSGNTIYF
TRBJ1-6 TRBV18 - - TGTGCCAGCTCACCAAGGGATAATTCACCCCTCCACTTT CASSPRDNSPLHF
TRBJ1-5 TRBV12-3/TRBV12-4 - - TGTGCCAGCAGTTTAGCGCTTGATCAGCCCCAGCATTTT CASSLALDQPQHF
TRBJ2-1 TRBV7-9 - few TGTGCCAGCAGCTCCATGGGGGGGGCCTCGAATGAGCAGTTCTTC CASSSMGGASNEQFF
TRBJ2-5 TRBV28 TRBD2 few TGTGCCAGCAGTTTCGTGCGGGGGGTCCAAGAGACCCAGTACTTC CASSFVRGVQETQYF
TRBJ1-1 TRBV5-1 TRBD1 - TGCGCCAGCAGCCCGTTTGGGACAGATATAACTAACACTGAAGCTTTCTTT CASSPFGTDITNTEAFF
TRBJ1-1 TRBV15 - - TGTGCCACCAGCAGAGACAGGGTCAGTGGCACTGAAGCTTTCTTT CATSRDRVSGTEAFF
TRBJ1-1 TRBV5-6 - - TGTGCCAGCAGCTCCTGGGGTAGCAGCCCCATGAACACTGAAGTTTTCTTT CASSSWGSSPMNTEVFF
TRBJ1-1 TRBV4-1 TRBD1 - TGCGCCAGCAGCCAAGATTCCAGGACAGGGGGCACTGAAGCTTTCTTT CASSQDSRTGGTEAFF
TRBJ2-5 TRBV3-1/TRBV3-2 - - TGTGCCAGCAGCCAAGAGCGCACCCGAGGGGAGACCCAGTACTTC CASSQERTRGETQYF
TRBJ1-5 TRBV28 - - TGTGCCAGCAGTTACTCGGGTCAGCCCCAGCATTTT CASSYSGQPQHF
TRBJ1-6 TRBV14 - once TGTGCCAGCAGCCAAAGAGGAGGTTCACCCCTCCACTTT CASSQRGGSPLHF
TRBJ1-4 TRBV4-1 - - TGCGCCAGCAGCCCAGGGGAAAGGGGTGAAAAACTGTTTTTT CASSPGERGEKLFF
TRBJ1-5 TRBV7-2 - - TGTGCCAGCAGCTTCGGACGCAATCAGCCCCAGCATTTT CASSFGRNQPQHF
TRBJ2-1 TRBV19 TRBD2 - TGTGCCAGTAGTATGCGTAGCGGGAGACCCTACAATGAGCAGTTCTTC CASSMRSGRPYNEQFF
TRBJ2-7 TRBV27 - - TGTGCCAGCAGTGCCTACAGGAACGAGCAGTACTTC CASSAYRNEQYF
TRBJ2-5 TRBV6-5 TRBD2 - TGTGCCAGCAGTTACGCGAGCGGGGGGGAAGAGACCCAGTACTTC CASSYASGGEETQYF
TRBJ1-3 TRBV5-1 TRBD1 - TGCGCCAGCAGCCTAAGGACAGGGACTGGAAACACCATATATTTT CASSLRTGTGNTIYF